This entry lists 15 T cell receptor beta chains sequenced from one sample in a study of blood T cell repertoires in COVID-19. Here immunoSEQ multiplex PCR was the method, and the copy in TCRdb shows in-frame clones only, minus some. The repertoire holds tens of thousands of clones, with roughly 80% as singletons. Material: peripheral blood. The receptors derive from a human donor in a cohort sampled during active COVID-19.

This clone was observed a single time. The V call is TRBV7-2, the J call TRBJ2-7; D is perhaps TRBD2 (7 bases). V lost 1 base to trimming and J lost 4 bases, with 17 bases between them. The germline gives CDR1 SGHTA, CDR2 FQGNSA. The CDR3 runs 16 residues. The chain's CDR3 is CASSLGGGPKGYEQYF. CDR3 nucleotides: TGTGCCAGCAGCTTAGGGGGGGGCCCCAAAGGATACGAGCAGTACTTC.

This chain links TRBV4-2 with TRBJ1-2; D uncertain. The CDR3 has 14 amino acids. V shed 4 bases and J shed 6 bases, with 15 bases lying between them. The germline V gene has CDR1 LGHNA and CDR2 YNFKEQ. The CDR3 bases are TGTGCCAGCAGCCCAGGAGGGAGAAAAGATGGCTACACCTTC. Protein: CASSPGGRKDGYTF.

The rearrangement links TRBV11-2 to TRBJ2-5; possible D gene TRBD1, 6 bases. Trimming pared 3 bases from V and 1 base from J, leaving 9 bases between. Germline-derived CDR1 and CDR2 are SGHAT and FQNNGV. The CDR3 has 14 amino acids. Here the CDR3 DNA reads TGTGCCAGCAGCTTTACAGGGTTCCAAGAGACCCAGTACTTC. Amino acids: CASSFTGFQETQYF.

This clone was picked up one time. The chain couples TRBV4-3 to TRBJ1-2; D gene unclear. The CDR3 loop spans 14 amino acids. V lost 0 bases and J 6 bases, leaving 11 bases between the germline ends. Germline CDR1 reads LGHNA; CDR2 reads YSLEER. CDR3 loop: CASSQDHGFDGYTF. Here the CDR3 DNA reads TGCGCCAGCAGCCAAGATCACGGGTTCGATGGCTACACCTTC.

The gene calls are TRBV6-2 or TRBV6-3 and TRBJ1-2; the match to TRBD1 covers 7 bases. This CDR3 contains 15 residues. Germline-derived CDR1 and CDR2 are MNHEY and SVGEGT. V shed 5 bases and J 4 bases; nucleotides not matched to a gene: 10. The CDR3 sequence: CASSPIGQDTYGYTF. The CDR3 DNA sequence: TGTGCCAGCAGTCCGATAGGACAGGACACCTATGGCTACACCTTC.

V and J are TRBV28 and TRBJ1-2, with 7 bases fitting TRBD1. The CDR3 contains 13 residues. Germline lookup yields CDR1 MDHEN and CDR2 SYDVKM. V gave up 5 bases and J gave up 4 bases; unmatched junction bases: 4. Here the CDR3 reads CASSIDRVYGYTF. In DNA form, the CDR3 reads TGTGCCAGCAGTATAGACAGGGTCTATGGCTACACCTTC.

The V call is TRBV5-1, the J call TRBJ2-3; the match to TRBD2 covers 8 bases. Germline lookup yields CDR1 SGHRS and CDR2 YFSETQ. Trimming at V came to 3 bases and at J to 6 bases, leaving 12 bases not matched to a gene. The CDR3 has 16 amino acids. The CDR3 here is CASSSLGAGGPDTQYF. The CDR3 nucleotides read TGCGCCAGCAGCTCCCTCGGGGCGGGGGGCCCCGATACGCAGTATTTT.

V is TRBV2 and J is TRBJ1-2; TRBD1 matches at 7 bases. With V trimmed by 5 bases and J by 8 bases, 11 bases remained unmatched. The CDR3 sequence is 14 residues long. Germline CDR1 and CDR2: SNHLY and FYNNEI. DNA of the CDR3: TGTGCCAGCAGTAGAAGACAGGGAATCGTAGGCTACACCTTC. This encodes CASSRRQGIVGYTF.

The CDR3 DNA sequence: TGTGCCAGTAGTGATTCGCGGACAGGGTCAAACTATGGCTACACCTTC. It encodes CASSDSRTGSNYGYTF. V is TRBV19 and J is TRBJ1-2; 8 nucleotides agree with TRBD1. Looked up from germline, CDR1 is LNHDA and CDR2 is SQIVND (reference sequence). The trim removed 5 bases at V and 2 bases at J, leaving 10 bases unmatched. This CDR3 has 16 residues.

This chain links TRBV7-9 with TRBJ2-3, with D possibly matching TRBD1 (5 bases). CDR1 SEHNR and CDR2 FQNEAQ come from the germline V gene (reference sequence). Trimming pared 2 bases from V and 1 base from J, leaving 7 bases between. This CDR3 comprises 14 residues. Here the CDR3 reads CASSLTQGTDTQYF. Written as DNA, the CDR3 is TGTGCCAGCAGCTTAACACAGGGCACAGATACGCAGTATTTT.

This clone has only one observation. V and J are TRBV11-2 and TRBJ2-1, with D possibly TRBD1 on 6 matching bases. V was pared by 3 bases and J by 12 bases, with 9 bases between. The CDR3 covers 11 residues. Looked up from germline, CDR1 is SGHAT and CDR2 is FQNNGV. DNA for the CDR3: TGTGCCAGCAGCTTTGGACAGTCGCAGTTCTTC. Protein sequence: CASSFGQSQFF.

The genes are TRBV6-5 and TRBJ1-1, with D perhaps matching TRBD1 (6 bases). Germline V gene data show CDR1 as MNHEY and CDR2 as SVGAGI. This CDR3 region has 15 residues. Trimming left V 2 bases short and J 2 bases short, with 12 bases between. The CDR3: CASSYRPRGNTEAFF. The CDR3, as DNA: TGTGCCAGCAGTTACCGGCCCAGGGGAAACACTGAAGCTTTCTTT.

J is TRBJ1-1 and V is TRBV3-1 (or the pseudogene TRBV3-2), with D perhaps matching TRBD1 (6 bases). This CDR3 region has 13 residues. CDR1 and CDR2 (germline): LGHDT, YNNKEL (reference sequence). The V end lost 0 bases, the J end lost 11 bases, and 13 bases lay between the germline ends. As DNA, the CDR3 is TGTGCCAGCAGCCAAGATGGGGACATACGGGCTTTCTTT. Protein: CASSQDGDIRAFF.

The rearrangement joins TRBV9 to TRBJ1-2; D unresolved. CDR1 and CDR2 from the germline V gene are SGDLS and YYNGEE. The V end lost 0 bases, the J end lost 2 bases, and 11 bases lay between the germline ends. The CDR3 totals 15 residues. The CDR3 sequence is CASSVGSRSNYGYTF. The CDR3, as DNA: TGTGCCAGCAGCGTAGGTAGTCGCTCCAACTATGGCTACACCTTC.

The chain carries TRBV28 and TRBJ1-1; tentative D call: TRBD1 (5 bases). This CDR3 has 13 amino acids. Trimming removed 6 bases from V and 6 bases from J, with 14 bases in between. Germline CDR1 MDHEN, CDR2 SYDVKM. The CDR3 DNA follows: TGTGCCAGCAGGAGATCAGGGTACTCTGAAGCTTTCTTT. Its translation: CASRRSGYSEAFF.